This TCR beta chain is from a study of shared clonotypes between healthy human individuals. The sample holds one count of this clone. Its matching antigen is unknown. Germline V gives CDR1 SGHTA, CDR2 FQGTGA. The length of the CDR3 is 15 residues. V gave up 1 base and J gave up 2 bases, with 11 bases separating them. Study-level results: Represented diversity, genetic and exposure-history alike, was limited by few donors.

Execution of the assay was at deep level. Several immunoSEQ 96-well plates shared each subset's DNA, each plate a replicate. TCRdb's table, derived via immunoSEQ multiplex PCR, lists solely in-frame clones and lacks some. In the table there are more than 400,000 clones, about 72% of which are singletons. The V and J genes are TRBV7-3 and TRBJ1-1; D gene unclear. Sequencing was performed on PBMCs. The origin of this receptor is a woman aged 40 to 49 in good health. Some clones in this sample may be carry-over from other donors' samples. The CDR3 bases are TGTGCCAGCAGCTTAAGGGTAGGGCCTAACACTGAAGCTTTCTTT. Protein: CASSLRVGPNTEAFF.